Presented here are 5 T cell receptor beta chains from one specimen sequenced in a study of T cells in Graves' hyperthyroidism and ophthalmopathy. Amplified TCR beta CDR3 regions derived from RNA transcripts. The study used the HTBI primer set for a first-round RT-PCR of the TCR CDR3. TCRdb called the multiplex PCR reads again in MiXCR, with one record for every CDR3 protein. Among 300,000 to 400,000 distinct CDR3 sequences listed, about 20% were seen once. Material for sequencing was blood. Source of these receptors: a woman aged 50 to 60 with Graves' hyperthyroidism.

This clonotype showed up just a few times. The chain is built from TRBV7-9 and TRBJ2-5, with 8 bases fitting TRBD2. Unmatched junction bases numbered 9, after V lost 5 bases and J lost 4 bases. CDR3 length equals 15 residues. Germline V gene sequence: CDR1 SEHNR, CDR2 FQNEAQ (reference sequence). Here the CDR3 DNA reads TGTGCCAGCAGCCTAAGCGGGAGTGGGGGAGAGACCCAGTACTTC. Protein: CASSLSGSGGETQYF.

This clonotype appeared many times. This chain uses TRBV9 with TRBJ1-2; 8 nucleotides align to TRBD1. CDR1 and CDR2 from the germline V gene are SGDLS and YYNGEE. V shed 5 bases, J shed 7 bases, and the junction held 10 bases outside the gene matches. The CDR3 is 14 amino acids. Here the CDR3 DNA reads TGTGCCAGCAGACCCGGGACAGGAACCGGTGGCTACACCTTC. It yields the protein CASRPGTGTGGYTF.

This clonotype has a handful of counts. The chain uses TRBV29-1 and TRBJ1-1; possibly TRBD1 for D (5 bases). The germline V and J ends were trimmed by 3 bases and 1 base, with 9 bases remaining between them. CDR1 and CDR2 from the germline V gene are SQVTM and ANQGSEA. The CDR3 loop spans 13 amino acids. The CDR3 DNA is TGCAGCGTTGATCGGGGGTCGAACACTGAAGCTTTCTTT. It yields the protein CSVDRGSNTEAFF.

The rearrangement joins TRBV15 to TRBJ2-1; possible D gene TRBD2, 6 bases. The CDR3 runs 13 residues. CDR1 is LNHNV, CDR2 YYDKDF, per germline (reference sequence). V lost 5 bases and J 9 bases, leaving 14 bases between the germline ends. The DNA of the CDR3 is TGTGCCACCAGCGGAGGGGTCGGGTCTGAGCAGTTCTTC. Translating gives CATSGGVGSEQFF.

The chain carries TRBV6-1 and TRBJ1-1; D ambiguous. This CDR3 region has 13 residues. From germline, CDR1 is MNHNS and CDR2 SASEGT. V was trimmed by 11 bases and J by 0 bases, leaving 13 bases between them. The CDR3 DNA sequence: TGTGCCTCCCGGCTTCAGCTGAACACTGAAGCTTTCTTT. Protein product: CASRLQLNTEAFF.